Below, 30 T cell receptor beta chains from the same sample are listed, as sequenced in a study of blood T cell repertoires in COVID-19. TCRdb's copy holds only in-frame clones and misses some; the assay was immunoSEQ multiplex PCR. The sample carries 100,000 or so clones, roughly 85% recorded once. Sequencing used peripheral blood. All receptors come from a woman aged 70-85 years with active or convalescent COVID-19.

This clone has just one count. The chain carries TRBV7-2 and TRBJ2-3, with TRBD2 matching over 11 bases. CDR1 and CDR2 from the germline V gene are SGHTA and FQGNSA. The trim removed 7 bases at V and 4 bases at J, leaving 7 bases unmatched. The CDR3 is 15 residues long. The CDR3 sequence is CASKTLAGGADTQYF. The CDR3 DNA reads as TGTGCCAGCAAAACCCTAGCGGGAGGTGCAGATACGCAGTATTTT.

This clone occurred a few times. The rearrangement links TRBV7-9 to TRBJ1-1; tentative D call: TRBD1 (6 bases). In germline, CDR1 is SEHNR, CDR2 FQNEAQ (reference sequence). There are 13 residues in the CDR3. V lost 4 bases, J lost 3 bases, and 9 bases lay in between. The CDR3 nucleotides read TGTGCCAGCAGCTACAGGGATTACACTGAAGCTTTCTTT. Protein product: CASSYRDYTEAFF.

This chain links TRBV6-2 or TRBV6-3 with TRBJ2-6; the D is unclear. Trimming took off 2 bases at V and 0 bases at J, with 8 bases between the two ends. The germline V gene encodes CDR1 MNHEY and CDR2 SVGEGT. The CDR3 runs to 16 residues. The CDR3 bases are TGTGCCAGCAGTTACCGGGTCGGCTCTGGGGCCAACGTCCTGACTTTC. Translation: CASSYRVGSGANVLTF.

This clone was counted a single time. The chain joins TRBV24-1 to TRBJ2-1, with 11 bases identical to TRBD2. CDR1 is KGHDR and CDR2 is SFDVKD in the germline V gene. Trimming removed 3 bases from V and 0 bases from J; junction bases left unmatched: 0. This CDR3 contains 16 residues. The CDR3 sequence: CATSDTSGSSYNEQFF. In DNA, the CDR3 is TGTGCCACCAGTGATACTAGCGGGAGCTCCTACAATGAGCAGTTCTTC.

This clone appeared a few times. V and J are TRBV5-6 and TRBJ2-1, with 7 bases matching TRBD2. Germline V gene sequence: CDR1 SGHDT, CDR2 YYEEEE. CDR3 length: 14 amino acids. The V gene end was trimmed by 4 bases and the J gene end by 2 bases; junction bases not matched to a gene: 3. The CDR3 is CASSRGRAYNEQFF. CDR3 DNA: TGTGCCAGCAGCCGGGGGAGGGCCTACAATGAGCAGTTCTTC.

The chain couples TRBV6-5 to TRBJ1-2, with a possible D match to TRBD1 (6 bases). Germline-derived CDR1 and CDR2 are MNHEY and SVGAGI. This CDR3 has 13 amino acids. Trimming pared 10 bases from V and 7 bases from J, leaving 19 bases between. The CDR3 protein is CATQTETGLGYTF. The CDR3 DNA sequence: TGTGCCACCCAGACTGAGACAGGTCTTGGCTACACCTTC.

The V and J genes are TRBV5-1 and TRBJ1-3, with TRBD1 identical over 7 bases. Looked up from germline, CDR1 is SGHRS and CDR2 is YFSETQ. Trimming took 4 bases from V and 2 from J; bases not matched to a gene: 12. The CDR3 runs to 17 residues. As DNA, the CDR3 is TGCGCCAGCAGCCCAAGAGAGGGGGCGTCAACTGGAAACACCATATATTTT. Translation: CASSPREGASTGNTIYF.

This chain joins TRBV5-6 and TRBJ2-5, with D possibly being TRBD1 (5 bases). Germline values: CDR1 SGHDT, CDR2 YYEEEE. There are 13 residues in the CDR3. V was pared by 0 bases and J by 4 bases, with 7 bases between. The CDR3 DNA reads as TGTGCCAGCAGCTTGGACAGGAGAGAGACCCAGTACTTC. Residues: CASSLDRRETQYF. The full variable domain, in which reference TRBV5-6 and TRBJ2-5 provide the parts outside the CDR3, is DAGVTQSPTHLIKTRGQQVTLRCSPKSGHDTVSWYQQALGQGPQFIFQYYEEEERQRGNFPDRFSGHQFPNYSSELNVNALLLGDSALYLCASSLDRRETQYFGPGTRLLVL.

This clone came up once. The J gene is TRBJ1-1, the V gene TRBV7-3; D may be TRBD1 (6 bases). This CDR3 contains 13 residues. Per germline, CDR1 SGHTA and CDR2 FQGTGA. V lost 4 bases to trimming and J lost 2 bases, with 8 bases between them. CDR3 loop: CASSSQGNTEAFF. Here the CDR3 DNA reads TGTGCCAGCAGCTCACAGGGCAACACTGAAGCTTTCTTT. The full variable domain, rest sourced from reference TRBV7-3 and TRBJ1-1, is GAGVSQTPSNKVTEKGKYVELRCDPISGHTALYWYRQSLGQGPEFLIYFQGTGAADDSGLPNDRFFAVRPEGSVSTLKIQRTERGDSAVYLCASSSQGNTEAFFGQGTRLTVV.

This CDR3 reads CATSPSRAGNTIYF. The CDR3 nucleotides read TGTGCCACCAGTCCCTCCAGGGCCGGAAACACCATATATTTT. This chain uses TRBV24-1 with TRBJ1-3, with D possibly matching TRBD1 (5 bases). Germline V CDR1 and CDR2: KGHDR, SFDVKD. Trimming left V 6 bases short and J 4 bases short, with 12 bases between. The CDR3 is 14 residues long.

The CDR3 DNA reads as TGTGCCACCAGTGATGCGACTAGCGGGGACACCGGGGAGCTGTTTTTT. Encoded protein: CATSDATSGDTGELFF. The chain has TRBV24-1 and TRBJ2-2, with 11 bases matching TRBD2. The V gene end was trimmed by 3 bases and the J gene end by 3 bases; junction bases not matched to a gene: 2. The CDR3 has 16 residues. CDR1 and CDR2 from the germline V gene are KGHDR and SFDVKD.

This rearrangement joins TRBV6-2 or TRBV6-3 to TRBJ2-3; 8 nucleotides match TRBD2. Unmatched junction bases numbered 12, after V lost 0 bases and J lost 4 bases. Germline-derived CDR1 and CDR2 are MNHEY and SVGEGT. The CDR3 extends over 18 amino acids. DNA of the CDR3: TGTGCCAGCAGTTACTCGAGTGGTCGCGGGGGGCATGCAGATACGCAGTATTTT. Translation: CASSYSSGRGGHADTQYF.

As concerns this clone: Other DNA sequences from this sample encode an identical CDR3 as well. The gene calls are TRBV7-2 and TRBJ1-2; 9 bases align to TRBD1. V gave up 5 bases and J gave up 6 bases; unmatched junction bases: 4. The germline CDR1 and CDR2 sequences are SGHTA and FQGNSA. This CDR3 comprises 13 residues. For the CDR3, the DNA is TGTGCCAGCAGCCTAAGACAGGGGGATGGCTACACCTTC. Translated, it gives CASSLRQGDGYTF.

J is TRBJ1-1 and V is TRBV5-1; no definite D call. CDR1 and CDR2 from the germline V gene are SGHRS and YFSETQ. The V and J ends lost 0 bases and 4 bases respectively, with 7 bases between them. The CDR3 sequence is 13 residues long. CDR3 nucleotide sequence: TGCGCCAGCAGCTTGGAATCGGTCACTGAAGCTTTCTTT. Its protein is CASSLESVTEAFF.

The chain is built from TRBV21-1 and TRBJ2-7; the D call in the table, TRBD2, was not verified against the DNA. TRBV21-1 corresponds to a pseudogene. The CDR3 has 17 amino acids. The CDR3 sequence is CASSKLNMREQPGEQYF. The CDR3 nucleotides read TGTGCCAGCAGCAAATTGAATATGCGGGAACAGCCGGGGGAGCAGTACTTC.

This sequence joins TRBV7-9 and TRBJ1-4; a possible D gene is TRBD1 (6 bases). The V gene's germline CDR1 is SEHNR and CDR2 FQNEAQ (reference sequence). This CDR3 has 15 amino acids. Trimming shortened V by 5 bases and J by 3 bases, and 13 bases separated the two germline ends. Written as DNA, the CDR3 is TGTGCCAGCAGCCCCAAACAGGGATCTAATGAAAAACTGTTTTTT. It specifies CASSPKQGSNEKLFF.

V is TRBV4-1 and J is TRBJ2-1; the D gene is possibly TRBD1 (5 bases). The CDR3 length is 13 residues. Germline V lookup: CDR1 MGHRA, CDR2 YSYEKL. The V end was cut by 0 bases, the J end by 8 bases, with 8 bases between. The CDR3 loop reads CASSQDSRDEQFF. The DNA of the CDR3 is TGCGCCAGCAGCCAAGATAGCAGGGATGAGCAGTTCTTC.

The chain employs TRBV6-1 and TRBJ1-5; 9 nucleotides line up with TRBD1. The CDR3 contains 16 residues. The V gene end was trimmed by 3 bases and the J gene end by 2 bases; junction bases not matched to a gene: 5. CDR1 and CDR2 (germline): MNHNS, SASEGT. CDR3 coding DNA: TGTGCCAGCAGTGACCGAAGGACAGGGGGCAATCAGCCCCAGCATTTT. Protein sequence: CASSDRRTGGNQPQHF.

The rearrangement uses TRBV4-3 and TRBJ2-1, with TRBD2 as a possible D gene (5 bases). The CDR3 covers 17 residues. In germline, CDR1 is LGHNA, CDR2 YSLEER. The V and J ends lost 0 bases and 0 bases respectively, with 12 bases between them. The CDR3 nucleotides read TGCGCCAGCAGCCAAGATCCAATAGGGAGCTCCTACAATGAGCAGTTCTTC. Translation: CASSQDPIGSSYNEQFF.

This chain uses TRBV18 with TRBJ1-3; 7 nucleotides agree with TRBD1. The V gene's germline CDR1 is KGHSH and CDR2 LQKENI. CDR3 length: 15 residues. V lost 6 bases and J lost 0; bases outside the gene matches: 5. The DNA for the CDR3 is TGTGCCAGCTCGCCCGACAGGGACTCTGGAAACACCATATATTTT. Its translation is CASSPDRDSGNTIYF.

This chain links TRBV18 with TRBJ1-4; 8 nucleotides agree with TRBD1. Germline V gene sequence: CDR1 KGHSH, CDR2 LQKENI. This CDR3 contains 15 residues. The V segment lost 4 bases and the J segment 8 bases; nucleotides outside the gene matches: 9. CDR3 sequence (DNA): TGTGCCAGCTCACTGGCCGGGACAGGTGAAGAAAAACTGTTTTTT. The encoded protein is CASSLAGTGEEKLFF. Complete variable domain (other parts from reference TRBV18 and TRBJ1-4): NAGVMQNPRHLVRRRGQEARLRCSPMKGHSHVYWYRQLPEEGLKFMVYLQKENIIDESGMPKERFSAEFPKEGPSILRIQQVVRGDSAAYFCASSLAGTGEEKLFFGSGTQLSVL.

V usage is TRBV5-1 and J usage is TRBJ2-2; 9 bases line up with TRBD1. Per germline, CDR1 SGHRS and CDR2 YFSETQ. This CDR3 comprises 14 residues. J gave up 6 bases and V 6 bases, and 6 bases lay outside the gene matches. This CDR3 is CASTGQGPSGELFF. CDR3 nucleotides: TGCGCCAGCACCGGACAGGGGCCGTCCGGGGAGCTGTTTTTT.

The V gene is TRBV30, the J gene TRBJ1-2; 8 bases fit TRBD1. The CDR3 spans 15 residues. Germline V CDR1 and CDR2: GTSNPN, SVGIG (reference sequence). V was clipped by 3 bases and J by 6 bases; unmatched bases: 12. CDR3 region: CAWREPYRGVDGYTF. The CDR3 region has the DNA TGTGCCTGGAGGGAACCTTACAGGGGGGTCGATGGCTACACCTTC.

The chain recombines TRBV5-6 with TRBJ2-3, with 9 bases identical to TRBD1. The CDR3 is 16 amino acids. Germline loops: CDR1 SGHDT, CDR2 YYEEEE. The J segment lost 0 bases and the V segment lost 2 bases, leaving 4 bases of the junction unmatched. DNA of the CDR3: TGTGCCAGCAGCTTAGGACAGGGGTTTAGCACAGATACGCAGTATTTT. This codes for CASSLGQGFSTDTQYF.

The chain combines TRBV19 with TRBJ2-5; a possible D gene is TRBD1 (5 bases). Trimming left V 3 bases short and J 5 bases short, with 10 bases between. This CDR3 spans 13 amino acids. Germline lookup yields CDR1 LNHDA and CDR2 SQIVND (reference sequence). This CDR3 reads CASSIQGWETQYF. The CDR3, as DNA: TGTGCCAGTAGTATTCAGGGTTGGGAGACCCAGTACTTC.

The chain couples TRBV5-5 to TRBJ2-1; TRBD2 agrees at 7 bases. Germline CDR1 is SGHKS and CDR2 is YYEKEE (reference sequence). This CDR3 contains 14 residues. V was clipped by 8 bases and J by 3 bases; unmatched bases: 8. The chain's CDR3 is CASHIRGVYNEQFF. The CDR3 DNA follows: TGTGCCAGTCATATCCGGGGGGTCTACAATGAGCAGTTCTTC.

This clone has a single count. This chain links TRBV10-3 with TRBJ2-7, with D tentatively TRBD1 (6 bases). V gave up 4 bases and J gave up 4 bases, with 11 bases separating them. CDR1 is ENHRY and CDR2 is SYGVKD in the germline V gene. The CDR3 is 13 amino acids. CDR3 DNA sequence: TGTGCCATCAGTGGCAGGGGATCGTACGAGCAGTACTTC. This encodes CAISGRGSYEQYF.

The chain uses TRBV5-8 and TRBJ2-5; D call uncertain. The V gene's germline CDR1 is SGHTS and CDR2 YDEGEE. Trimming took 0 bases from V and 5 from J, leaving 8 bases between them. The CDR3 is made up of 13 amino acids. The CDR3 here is CASSLVARETQYF. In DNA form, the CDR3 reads TGTGCCAGCAGCTTGGTAGCTCGGGAGACCCAGTACTTC.

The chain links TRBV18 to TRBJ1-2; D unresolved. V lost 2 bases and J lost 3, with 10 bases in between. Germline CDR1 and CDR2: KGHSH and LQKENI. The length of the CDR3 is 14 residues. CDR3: CASSPNPGDYGYTF. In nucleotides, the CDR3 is TGTGCCAGCTCACCAAATCCCGGGGACTATGGCTACACCTTC.

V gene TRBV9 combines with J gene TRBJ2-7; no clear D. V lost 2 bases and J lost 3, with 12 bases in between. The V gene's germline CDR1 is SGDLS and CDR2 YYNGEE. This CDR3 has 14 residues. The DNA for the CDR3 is TGTGCCAGCAGCGTTTTCCCCCGTATCTACGAGCAGTACTTC. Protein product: CASSVFPRIYEQYF.